This record covers a single TCR beta chain. Antigen specificity is unknown. The source of the sample is a study of T-cell memory formation after mild COVID-19. Study-level findings and limits: Researchers found some responding clones in pre-infection memory, a sign that cross-reactive memory joined. Clones that contracted from day 15 to 85 were balanced CD4/CD8, while later expanders leaned CD4+. Contracting CD4+ clones sat mainly in CM and EM; CD8+ in EMRA.

This CDR3 comprises 13 residues. Trimming took off 4 bases at V and 4 bases at J, with 12 bases between the two ends. CDR1 is SGHNT and CDR2 is YYREEE in the germline V gene (reference sequence). TCRalpha and TCRbeta libraries used 5'RACE with constant-segment primers and UMIs. In TCRdb, the 5' RACE reads were re-called with MiXCR into one record per CDR3 protein. The repertoire consists of 140,000 or so distinct CDR3 sequences, with around 15% occurring once and the leading ten covering around 27%. This chain links TRBV5-4 with TRBJ2-7, with a weak D call TRBD2 (6 bases). The origin of this receptor is an adult woman who had mild COVID-19 (a few samples of this study predate the infection). Cell type and time point are not known. Sequenced input: PBMCs or a T cell subset sorted from them (not recorded which). CDR3 protein: CASSAGTVYEQYF. The CDR3, as DNA: TGTGCCAGCAGCGCCGGGACTGTTTACGAGCAGTACTTC.